Shown below are 32 T cell receptor beta chains from a single sample sequenced in a study of OX40 agonist ivuxolimab in advanced cancers. Profiled with immunoSEQ multiplex PCR; TCRdb holds only in-frame clones, not every one. The sample yields roughly 95,000 clones, 86% seen once. The sample here was CD4+ or CD8+ T cells sorted from blood, taken in a trial of the OX40 agonist ivuxolimab. The receptor set was obtained from an adult with an advanced solid tumor such as melanoma, head and neck, liver or kidney cancer.

The chain carries TRBV28 and TRBJ2-1; D possibly matches TRBD1 or TRBD2 (5 bases each). Per the germline V gene, CDR1 is MDHEN and CDR2 is SYDVKM. V lost 3 bases and J lost 8, with 26 bases in between. The CDR3 covers 18 residues. The CDR3 protein is CASSFRVALGDLRDEQFF. The CDR3 region has the DNA TGTGCCAGCAGTTTCCGGGTCGCCTTAGGGGACCTAAGGGATGAGCAGTTCTTC.

The rearrangement joins TRBV18 to TRBJ2-1; D not resolved. Germline CDR1 and CDR2: KGHSH and LQKENI. Trimming left V 0 bases short and J 5 bases short, with 8 bases between. The CDR3 is 14 residues long. CDR3 nucleotides: TGTGCCAGCTCACCACCGTATAGTAACAATGAGCAGTTCTTC. Residues: CASSPPYSNNEQFF.

The chain carries TRBV2 and TRBJ1-1, with D uncertain. The CDR3 covers 14 residues. Germline-derived CDR1 and CDR2 are SNHLY and FYNNEI. V lost 8 bases and J 5 bases, leaving 18 bases between the germline ends. The CDR3 nucleotides read TGTGCCAGCGCACCAGGAAGTCGGTATACTGAAGCTTTCTTT. It translates to CASAPGSRYTEAFF. The full variable domain, in which reference TRBV2 and TRBJ1-1 provide the parts outside the CDR3, is EPEVTQTPSHQVTQMGQEVILRCVPISNHLYFYWYRQILGQKVEFLVSFYNNEISEKSEIFDDQFSVERPDGSNFTLKIRSTKLEDSAMYFCASAPGSRYTEAFFGQGTRLTVV.

V usage is TRBV18 and J usage is TRBJ2-3, with TRBD1 as a possible D gene (6 bases). V lost 3 bases and J lost 0, with 10 bases in between. Germline-derived CDR1 and CDR2 are KGHSH and LQKENI. The CDR3 is 15 amino acids. CDR3 amino acids: CASSPRQESTDTQYF. The CDR3 DNA follows: TGTGCCAGCTCACCGAGACAGGAAAGCACAGATACGCAGTATTTT. Drawing the rest from reference TRBV18 and TRBJ2-3, the complete variable domain is NAGVMQNPRHLVRRRGQEARLRCSPMKGHSHVYWYRQLPEEGLKFMVYLQKENIIDESGMPKERFSAEFPKEGPSILRIQQVVRGDSAAYFCASSPRQESTDTQYFGPGTRLTVL.

This rearrangement joins TRBV19 to TRBJ2-1; D possibly matches TRBD1 or TRBD2 (5 bases each). Germline assignment: CDR1 LNHDA and CDR2 SQIVND (reference sequence). The CDR3 is 16 amino acids. V was pared by 6 bases and J by 0 bases, with 15 bases between. The chain's CDR3 is CASRRDPLSSYNEQFF. CDR3 sequence (DNA): TGTGCCAGTAGACGGGACCCCCTTAGCTCCTACAATGAGCAGTTCTTC.

J is TRBJ2-2 and V is TRBV5-1; 9 bases match TRBD2. V gave up 2 bases and J gave up 4 bases; unmatched junction bases: 3. The CDR3 totals 15 residues. Germline-derived CDR1 and CDR2 are SGHRS and YFSETQ. In DNA form, the CDR3 reads TGCGCCAGCAGCTTTAGCGGGAGCATCACCGGGGAGCTGTTTTTT. This sequence encodes CASSFSGSITGELFF.

The chain links TRBV10-2 to TRBJ2-7, with a tentative D call TRBD1 (5 bases). This CDR3 is 13 amino acids long. V gave up 0 bases and J gave up 6 bases, with 9 bases separating them. Germline V gives CDR1 WSHSY, CDR2 SAAADI. DNA of the CDR3: TGCGCCAGCAGTGAGTCAACCAGGGTCGAGCAGTACTTC. Translating it yields CASSESTRVEQYF.

The chain combines TRBV2 with TRBJ1-5; 7 positions agree with TRBD1. Germline trimming cut 6 bases from V and 7 bases from J; bases unmatched to any gene: 9. Germline loops: CDR1 SNHLY, CDR2 FYNNEI. This CDR3 contains 14 residues. The CDR3 DNA follows: TGTGCCAGCAGGGTCGGGACAGAGGCGCAGCCCCAGCATTTT. Its translation is CASRVGTEAQPQHF.

This chain joins TRBV18 and TRBJ2-5; 12 nucleotides line up with TRBD2. With V trimmed by 1 base and J by 1 base, 1 base remained unmatched. Germline CDR1 is KGHSH and CDR2 is LQKENI. The CDR3 loop spans 16 amino acids. The CDR3 nucleotides are TGTGCCAGCTCACCACTGACTAGCGGGGGCCAAGAGACCCAGTACTTC. It is translated as CASSPLTSGGQETQYF.

V usage is TRBV6-5 and J usage is TRBJ2-7, with 7 bases that match TRBD1. The ends lost 8 bases at V and 4 bases at J; junction bases unmatched: 2. The germline V gene has CDR1 MNHEY and CDR2 SVGAGI. The CDR3 is 11 residues long. The CDR3 DNA follows: TGTGCCAGCGGCAGGGGGTACGAGCAGTACTTC. This codes for CASGRGYEQYF.

The V and J genes are TRBV30 and TRBJ1-1, with TRBD1 matching 7 bases. The ends lost 3 bases at V and 7 bases at J; junction bases unmatched: 14. The CDR3 spans 15 residues. CDR1 and CDR2 (germline): GTSNPN, SVGIG (reference sequence). The CDR3 DNA follows: TGTGCCTGGAGCTTAACAGGGGCCGCGATCGGTGAAGCTTTCTTT. Translated, it gives CAWSLTGAAIGEAFF.

Note on this clone: In the same sample, other DNA sequences code for this CDR3. The chain carries TRBV18 and TRBJ2-3, with TRBD1 identical over 7 bases. The V and J ends lost 6 bases and 0 bases, in that order; junction bases with no gene match: 3. The germline CDR1 and CDR2 sequences are KGHSH and LQKENI. The CDR3 is 14 residues long. The CDR3 sequence is CASSPTGSTDTQYF. The CDR3 nucleotides are TGTGCCAGCTCGCCGACAGGGAGCACAGATACGCAGTATTTT.

The sample holds one count of this clone. The chain's CDR3 is CASSLDYFQGETQYF. The CDR3 nucleotides read TGCGCCAGCAGCTTGGACTACTTCCAGGGAGAGACCCAGTACTTC. J is TRBJ2-5 and V is TRBV5-1; tentative D call: TRBD1 (5 bases). Trimming took 0 bases from V and 4 from J, leaving 13 bases between them. This CDR3 contains 15 residues. Germline V gene data show CDR1 as SGHRS and CDR2 as YFSETQ.

The V and J genes are TRBV5-1 and TRBJ2-3; D gene uncertain. CDR1 and CDR2 (germline): SGHRS, YFSETQ. With 0 bases removed from V and 5 bases from J, the gap between germline ends came to 4 bases. The CDR3 is made up of 12 amino acids. CDR3 coding DNA: TGCGCCAGCAGCTTGGAGGGAGATACGCAGTATTTT. Amino acids: CASSLEGDTQYF.

The gene calls are TRBV6-6 and TRBJ2-2, with unresolved D. The length of the CDR3 is 16 residues. Germline CDR1 MNHNY, CDR2 SVGAGI (reference sequence). V shed 0 bases and J shed 1 base, with 9 bases lying between them. CDR3 coding DNA: TGTGCCAGCAGTTACTCGTCCCTAGGGAACACCGGGGAGCTGTTTTTT. Its protein is CASSYSSLGNTGELFF.

This clone was detected a few times. The chain uses TRBV28 and TRBJ2-5; 11 nucleotides line up with TRBD2. J lost 5 bases, V lost 4 bases, and 9 bases had no gene match. In germline, CDR1 is MDHEN, CDR2 SYDVKM. The CDR3 sequence is 16 residues long. DNA of the CDR3: TGTGCCAGCAGTTCCCGACTAGCGGGATCGCTTGAGACCCAGTACTTC. This encodes CASSSRLAGSLETQYF.

A few counts support this clone. The chain carries TRBV5-1 and TRBJ1-1; 9 bases match TRBD1. This CDR3 is built from 15 residues. CDR1 is SGHRS and CDR2 is YFSETQ in the germline V gene. V lost 0 bases to trimming and J lost 3 bases; unmatched junction nucleotides: 3. The CDR3 region is CASSLDGTGHTEAFF. The CDR3 coding sequence is TGCGCCAGCAGCTTGGATGGGACAGGGCACACTGAAGCTTTCTTT.

This rearrangement joins TRBV11-3 to TRBJ2-5; tentatively, D is TRBD1 (6 bases). Germline V gives CDR1 SGHNT, CDR2 YENEEA. The CDR3 runs 15 residues. The V end lost 5 bases, the J end lost 0 bases, and 13 bases lay between the germline ends. CDR3 in amino acids: CASSTGQQHQETQYF. The CDR3 bases are TGTGCCAGCAGCACTGGACAGCAGCACCAAGAGACCCAGTACTTC.

This clone was found once. The rearrangement uses TRBV5-1 and TRBJ2-1, with a tentative D call TRBD1 (5 bases). The CDR3 sequence is 12 residues long. The germline CDR1 and CDR2 sequences are SGHRS and YFSETQ. The germline V and J ends were trimmed by 4 bases and 9 bases, with 11 bases remaining between them. Written as DNA, the CDR3 is TGCGCCAGCAGCCCAGGGTTTGGTGAGCAGTTCTTC. It codes for CASSPGFGEQFF.

This clone is a singleton in its sample. The chain recombines TRBV6-6 with TRBJ1-5, with 7 bases identical to TRBD1. There are 14 residues in the CDR3. Germline V gene lookup returns CDR1 MNHNY and CDR2 SVGAGI (reference sequence). V shed 0 bases and J 7 bases; nucleotides not matched to a gene: 3. In DNA, the CDR3 is TGTGCCAGCAGTTACTCCAGGGGGTACCAGCCCCAGCATTTT. This gives the protein CASSYSRGYQPQHF.

The chain carries TRBV18 and TRBJ2-1, with a weak D call TRBD1 (6 bases). In germline, CDR1 is KGHSH, CDR2 LQKENI. The CDR3 loop spans 15 amino acids. V dropped 6 bases and J dropped 6 bases, with 18 bases sitting between them. The DNA for the CDR3 is TGTGCCAGCTCGACACAGGGCACTTCGCTCAATGAGCAGTTCTTC. Encoded protein: CASSTQGTSLNEQFF.

The rearrangement joins TRBV27 to TRBJ2-7; 7 positions agree with TRBD1. The CDR3 covers 14 residues. J was trimmed by 2 bases and V by 2 bases; bases with no gene match: 3. Germline CDR1 reads MNHEY; CDR2 reads SMNVEV (reference sequence). The CDR3 DNA follows: TGTGCCAGCAGTTTACGAGGGACAGCCTACGAGCAGTACTTC. Protein: CASSLRGTAYEQYF.

V and J are TRBV11-3 and TRBJ2-3; TRBD2 matches at 15 bases. V lost 4 bases to trimming and J lost 1 base; unmatched junction nucleotides: 6. Germline assignment: CDR1 SGHNT and CDR2 YENEEA. CDR3 length: 18 residues. Written as DNA, the CDR3 is TGTGCCAGCAGCTCTGGACTAGCGGGAGGGCCGGGCACAGATACGCAGTATTTT. It yields the protein CASSSGLAGGPGTDTQYF.

The gene calls are TRBV7-3 and TRBJ2-1; D unclear. Germline V gene data show CDR1 as SGHTA and CDR2 as FQGTGA. The CDR3 runs 13 residues. V was trimmed by 3 bases and J by 10 bases, leaving 13 bases between them. CDR3 in amino acids: CASSFFSESEQFF. The CDR3, as DNA: TGTGCCAGCAGCTTTTTTTCGGAATCGGAGCAGTTCTTC.

The V and J genes are TRBV5-5 and TRBJ1-1, with D uncertain. The germline V gene encodes CDR1 SGHKS and CDR2 YYEKEE (reference sequence). V dropped 0 bases and J dropped 11 bases, with 23 bases sitting between them. CDR3 length: 16 residues. In DNA, the CDR3 is TGTGCCAGCAGCTTGGCTATAGGGCAGTCGAGCGTGGGGGCTTTCTTT. Translated, it gives CASSLAIGQSSVGAFF. Variable domain in full (rest from reference TRBV5-5 and TRBJ1-1): DAGVTQSPTHLIKTRGQQVTLRCSPISGHKSVSWYQQVLGQGPQFIFQYYEKEERGRGNFPDRFSARQFPNYSSELNVNALLLGDSALYLCASSLAIGQSSVGAFFGQGTRLTVV.

This chain uses TRBV29-1 with TRBJ2-1; 16 bases map to TRBD2. V trimming: 3 bases; J trimming: 7 bases; junction bases outside the gene matches: 6. The CDR3 consists of 16 residues. Germline V gene sequence: CDR1 SQVTM, CDR2 ANQGSEA. The CDR3 loop is CSVEGLAGGLGNEQFF. In DNA, the CDR3 is TGCAGCGTTGAGGGACTAGCGGGAGGGCTAGGGAATGAGCAGTTCTTC.

The chain carries TRBV10-1 and TRBJ2-1; the match to TRBD2 covers 10 bases. V lost 3 bases and J lost 5; bases outside the gene matches: 7. This CDR3 contains 16 residues. CDR1 WNHNN and CDR2 SYGVQD come from the germline V gene (reference sequence). The CDR3 DNA sequence: TGCGCCAGCAGTGAAGGACTAGCGGACCTAAACAATGAGCAGTTCTTC. Its protein product is CASSEGLADLNNEQFF.

The chain uses TRBV14 and TRBJ1-1; 9 bases fit TRBD1. The CDR3 runs 13 residues. Germline CDR1 is SGHDN and CDR2 is FVKESK. V was pared by 6 bases and J by 5 bases, with 4 bases of the junction left unmatched. For the CDR3, the DNA is TGTGCCAGCAGTCGGACAGGGGAGACTGAAGCTTTCTTT. Its protein product is CASSRTGETEAFF.

This rearrangement joins TRBV27 to TRBJ1-4, with TRBD1 as a possible D gene (6 bases). This CDR3 is 14 amino acids long. Germline values: CDR1 MNHEY, CDR2 SMNVEV (reference sequence). Deletions cut 8 bases from V and 4 bases from J, with 14 bases between. CDR3 residues: CASSEDRNNEKLFF. The CDR3 region has the DNA TGTGCCAGCTCAGAAGACAGGAATAATGAAAAACTGTTTTTT.

This chain joins TRBV11-2 and TRBJ1-1; tentatively, D is TRBD1 (6 bases). The germline V gene encodes CDR1 SGHAT and CDR2 FQNNGV. The CDR3 is 12 amino acids. V shed 5 bases and J shed 13 bases, with 17 bases lying between them. The CDR3, as DNA: TGTGCCAGCAGCCCGGGGGGGGCGCGGGGTTTCTTT. Its translation: CASSPGGARGFF. Filled out from reference TRBV11-2 and TRBJ1-1, the complete variable domain reads EAGVAQSPRYKIIEKRQSVAFWCNPISGHATLYWYQQILGQGPKLLIQFQNNGVVDDSQLPKDRFSAERLKGVDSTLKIQPAKLEDSAVYLCASSPGGARGFFGQGTRLTVV.

The chain has TRBV27 and TRBJ2-1; 10 nucleotides match TRBD2. V dropped 5 bases and J dropped 5; count of bases not matched to a gene: 6. The CDR3 runs 15 residues. CDR1 and CDR2 from the germline V gene are MNHEY and SMNVEV (reference sequence). The DNA for the CDR3 is TGTGCCAGCAGTGAACCGGGACTAGCGCACAATGAGCAGTTCTTC. Translating it yields CASSEPGLAHNEQFF.

The chain couples TRBV10-3 to TRBJ1-2, with no clear D. V lost 6 bases and J lost 1, with 12 bases in between. Germline V gene data show CDR1 as ENHRY and CDR2 as SYGVKD. The CDR3 contains 14 residues. The CDR3 nucleotides are TGTGCCATCAGCCAAGATACTTATAACTATGGCTACACCTTC. It codes for CAISQDTYNYGYTF.